These 9 T cell receptor beta chains share one sample of origin, sequenced in a study of Graves' ophthalmopathy and Graves' hyperthyroidism. Transcripts of RNA were the source for amplifying TCR beta CDR3 regions. The library came from an HTBI-primed first-round RT-PCR and a second-round multiplex PCR. TCRdb ran MiXCR on the multiplex PCR reads and lists one entry per CDR3 protein. The profile shows 660,000 or so distinct CDR3 sequences, about two fifths of them singletons. The sample comprised peripheral blood. All receptors derive from an adult man with Graves' ophthalmopathy.

This clonotype came up many times. V usage is TRBV5-1 and J usage is TRBJ2-7; D is possibly TRBD2 (5 bases). The germline V gene has CDR1 SGHRS and CDR2 YFSETQ. The CDR3 is made up of 14 amino acids. Trimming took 0 bases from V and 1 from J, leaving 8 bases between them. The CDR3 reads CASSLDPGSYEQYF. In DNA form, the CDR3 reads TGCGCCAGCAGCTTGGACCCGGGGTCCTACGAGCAGTACTTC. Full variable domain (remainder filled in from reference TRBV5-1 and TRBJ2-7): KAGVTQTPRYLIKTRGQQVTLSCSPISGHRSVSWYQQTPGQGLQFLFEYFSETQRNKGNFPGRFSGRQFSNSRSEMNVSTLELGDSALYLCASSLDPGSYEQYFGPGTRLTVT.

Ten or more counts support this clonotype. The rearrangement joins TRBV2 to TRBJ1-3; D is ambiguous. V lost 4 bases and J 1 base, leaving 14 bases between the germline ends. The germline gives CDR1 SNHLY, CDR2 FYNNEI. The CDR3 is 16 amino acids. The CDR3 nucleotides read TGTGCCAGCAGTGTTTGGCAGCCTAGTTCTGGAAACACCATATATTTT. Amino acid sequence: CASSVWQPSSGNTIYF.

This clonotype has at least ten counts. The V and J genes are TRBV10-3 and TRBJ1-1; D unresolved. The germline gives CDR1 ENHRY, CDR2 SYGVKD. The CDR3 runs 13 residues. Trimming stripped 10 bases from V and 3 bases from J, with 15 bases between. The CDR3 loop is CASRTLWDTEAFF. CDR3 sequence (DNA): TGTGCCAGCAGGACGCTCTGGGACACTGAAGCTTTCTTT.

For this clonotype: An end of the junction does not agree with germline; a read error may underlie this. The chain combines TRBV19 with TRBJ2-5; 12 bases are shared with TRBD2. The CDR3 covers 20 residues. Germline V CDR1 and CDR2: LNHDA, SQIVND (reference sequence). DNA of the CDR3: TGTGCCAGCAGCTCACCCCTCGGGGTGACTAGCGGGAGAAGGTCAGAGGCCCAGTACTTC. Amino acid sequence: CASSSPLGVTSGRRSEAQYF.

This chain uses TRBV5-6 with TRBJ2-7, with 7 bases identical to TRBD1. Germline V gene lookup returns CDR1 SGHDT and CDR2 YYEEEE. The ends lost 2 bases at V and 6 bases at J; junction bases unmatched: 11. This CDR3 comprises 15 residues. CDR3 protein: CASSFMGQPWAEQYF. CDR3 DNA: TGTGCCAGCAGCTTTATGGGACAGCCCTGGGCCGAGCAGTACTTC.

The chain uses TRBV7-2 and TRBJ1-6, with D hard to call. The V gene's germline CDR1 is SGHTA and CDR2 FQGNSA. Trimming shortened V by 11 bases and J by 6 bases, and 5 bases separated the two germline ends. This CDR3 is built from 10 residues. CDR3 DNA sequence: TGTGCCGCCAGTAATTCACCCCTCCACTTT. This encodes CAASNSPLHF.

V gene TRBV10-3 combines with J gene TRBJ2-1; 10 positions agree with TRBD1. CDR3 size: 15 residues. Per the germline V gene, CDR1 is ENHRY and CDR2 is SYGVKD. The trim removed 3 bases at V and 12 bases at J, leaving 11 bases unmatched. The CDR3 nucleotides are TGTGCCATCAGTGACATTGACAGGGGGCATAGTGTGCAGTTCTTC. Protein: CAISDIDRGHSVQFF.

CDR3: CATSSFGSGKETQYF. CDR3 coding DNA: TGTGCCACCAGCAGTTTCGGTAGCGGAAAAGAGACCCAGTACTTC. This chain connects TRBV15 to TRBJ2-5; D possibly corresponds to TRBD2 (6 bases). The V end lost 3 bases, the J end lost 3 bases, and 14 bases lay between the germline ends. Per germline, CDR1 LNHNV and CDR2 YYDKDF (reference sequence). There are 15 residues in the CDR3.

Comment on this clonotype: This may be a read error: a much more frequent sequence differs by one nucleotide. The gene calls are TRBV9 and TRBJ1-4, with D tentatively TRBD1 (6 bases). The CDR3 spans 17 residues. Germline V lookup: CDR1 SGDLS, CDR2 YYNGEE. CDR3 sequence: CASSVTSWDISNEELFF. The CDR3 nucleotides read TGTGCCAGCAGCGTTACTTCGTGGGACATAAGTAATGAAGAACTGTTTTTT. Combining the CDR3 with reference TRBV9 and TRBJ1-4 gives the whole variable domain DSGVTQTPKHLITATGQRVTLRCSPRSGDLSVYWYQQSLDQGLQFLIQYYNGEERAKGNILERFSAQQFPDLHSELNLSSLELGDSALYFCASSVTSWDISNEELFFGSGTQLSVL.